This T cell receptor (beta chain) was profiled in a study of T cells after yellow fever vaccination. General observations from the study: Post-booster repertoires contained most primary-vaccination clones again (about 95% CD4, over 70% CD8). Clonotypes found in both CD4 and CD8 compartments made up a small share. The secondary response was weaker but peaked faster, day 5 versus 15.

V was pared by 7 bases and J by 12 bases, with 3 bases of the junction left unmatched. CDR3 length: 11 residues. CDR1 is MDHEN and CDR2 is SYDVKM in the germline V gene. This clonotype was seen a handful of times. Its antigen is not identified. The authors made TCR cDNA by 5'RACE template switching, adding a universal primer site and UMIs. TCRdb passed the 5' RACE reads through MiXCR, listing each CDR3 protein once. The sample lists some 340,000 distinct CDR3 sequences; 9.5% to 12% were seen once. The genes are TRBV28 and TRBJ1-6; 7 bases align to TRBD1. The receptor was derived from a man aged 18 to 30 who received the YFV17D yellow fever vaccine. Here the sequenced sample was CD4+ T cells sorted from PBMCs, taken 45 days after the yellow fever booster vaccination. This CDR3 is CASKQGRPLHF. CDR3 bases: TGTGCCAGCAAACAGGGGAGACCCCTCCACTTT.